Presented here are 18 T cell receptor beta chains from one specimen sequenced in a study of cytomegalovirus exposure and HLA in healthy donors (dated by TCRdb to 2017 to 2019). The library was generated by the immunoSEQ multiplex PCR assay. For the multiplex PCR, a mixture combining 60 forward primers for TCR Vbeta segments and 13 reverse primers for TCR Jbeta segments was used. The table comes from immuneACCESS by way of TCRdb, which keeps in-frame sequences with V and J called. Part of the clones is missing from these tables; in studies checked, under half for an unresolved V gene and the rest for unknown reasons. The sample data list about 190,000 clones, and 60% to 80% of these were observed just once. The ten biggest clones cover about 1.5% of the sample. The specimen sequenced was PBMCs. The receptors stem from a woman aged 18-35 years in good health and CMV-seronegative.

Only a few counts were recorded for this clone. V usage is TRBV9 and J usage is TRBJ2-7, with TRBD2 identical over 8 bases. CDR1 and CDR2 (germline): SGDLS, YYNGEE. The CDR3 is made up of 15 amino acids. The V segment lost 3 bases and the J segment 1 base; nucleotides outside the gene matches: 6. The CDR3 is CASSAGGGASYEQYF. The CDR3 nucleotides read TGTGCCAGCAGCGCGGGAGGGGGGGCTTCCTACGAGCAGTACTTC.

In nucleotides, the CDR3 is TGTGCCAGCAGCTTAGGCCAAGACAGGGCCCATCAGCCCCAGCATTTT. Its translation: CASSLGQDRAHQPQHF. The rearrangement uses TRBV11-3 and TRBJ1-5, with 7 bases matching TRBD1. V shed 1 base, J shed 5 bases, and the junction held 8 bases outside the gene matches. The CDR3 length is 16 residues. CDR1 and CDR2 from the germline V gene are SGHNT and YENEEA. Filled out from reference TRBV11-3 and TRBJ1-5, the complete variable domain reads EAGVVQSPRYKIIEKKQPVAFWCNPISGHNTLYWYLQNLGQGPELLIRYENEEAVDDSQLPKDRFSAERLKGVDSTLKIQPAELGDSAVYLCASSLGQDRAHQPQHFGDGTRLSIL.

The chain joins TRBV29-1 to TRBJ1-1; perhaps TRBD1 as D (6 bases). The V end was cut by 6 bases, the J end by 6 bases, with 17 bases between. This CDR3 has 13 residues. Germline V gene data show CDR1 as SQVTM and CDR2 as ANQGSEA. The CDR3 DNA reads as TGCAGCGTAAACGGCAGGGGTCAAGCTGAAGCTTTCTTT. Translated: CSVNGRGQAEAFF.

This clone was counted once. V and J are TRBV7-2 and TRBJ1-3; D is unresolved. V dropped 2 bases and J dropped 0 bases, with 5 bases sitting between them. This CDR3 is 14 amino acids long. CDR1 and CDR2 (germline): SGHTA, FQGNSA. CDR3 loop: CASSLLNSGNTIYF. The CDR3 DNA sequence: TGTGCCAGCAGCTTATTAAACTCTGGAAACACCATATATTTT.

The rearrangement joins TRBV27 to TRBJ2-2; 11 bases map to TRBD1. Germline V CDR1 and CDR2: MNHEY, SMNVEV (reference sequence). The CDR3 loop spans 16 amino acids. Trimming at V came to 6 bases and at J to 9 bases, leaving 12 bases not matched to a gene. CDR3 sequence: CASRPSTGQGDRELFF. The CDR3 DNA reads TGTGCCAGCAGACCAAGCACGGGACAGGGGGACCGGGAGCTGTTTTTT.

This clone was observed a few times. This chain joins TRBV7-9 and TRBJ2-5; 9 bases are a match to TRBD2. Germline lookup yields CDR1 SEHNR and CDR2 FQNEAQ (reference sequence). V shed 3 bases, J shed 5 bases, and the junction held 16 bases outside the gene matches. The CDR3 sequence is 18 residues long. The chain's CDR3 is CASSFYSSGGRAGETQYF. The CDR3 DNA reads TGTGCCAGCAGCTTTTACTCCTCAGGCGGGAGGGCCGGGGAGACCCAGTACTTC.

The sample holds a few counts of this clone. The chain employs TRBV21-1 and TRBJ2-7; the DNA was not used to check the table's D call, TRBD1. TRBV21-1 is a known pseudogene. This CDR3 has 17 residues. CDR3 amino acids: CASSKARFQGAGYEQYF. Written as DNA, the CDR3 is TGTGCCAGCAGCAAAGCGAGGTTTCAGGGGGCAGGCTACGAGCAGTACTTC.

A remark on this clone: In the same sample, other DNA sequences code for this CDR3. The chain is built from TRBV27 and TRBJ1-2; 7 bases agree with TRBD1. The V gene end was trimmed by 4 bases and the J gene end by 2 bases; junction bases not matched to a gene: 1. Per the germline V gene, CDR1 is MNHEY and CDR2 is SMNVEV (reference sequence). This CDR3 spans 13 amino acids. This CDR3 reads CASSSTGNYGYTF. CDR3 coding DNA: TGTGCCAGCAGTTCGACAGGGAACTATGGCTACACCTTC.

This chain connects TRBV18 to TRBJ1-4; D gene ambiguous. Trimming left V 0 bases short and J 8 bases short, with 7 bases between. The germline V gene has CDR1 KGHSH and CDR2 LQKENI. The CDR3 is 13 amino acids. CDR3 DNA sequence: TGTGCCAGCTCACCACCAGGGAGGGAAAAACTGTTTTTT. This encodes CASSPPGREKLFF.

The rearrangement joins TRBV7-9 to TRBJ1-1; 8 nucleotides align to TRBD1. The CDR3 spans 15 residues. After removal of 6 bases from V and 6 bases from J, the junction contained 12 bases not matched to a gene. Germline CDR1 is SEHNR and CDR2 is FQNEAQ (reference sequence). As DNA, the CDR3 is TGTGCCAGCAGTTTCCGCGACAGGGGACTTCCTGAAGCTTTCTTT. Residues: CASSFRDRGLPEAFF.

This sequence joins TRBV5-1 and TRBJ1-1, with 7 bases that match TRBD1. Germline loops: CDR1 SGHRS, CDR2 YFSETQ. V shed 0 bases, J shed 0 bases, and the junction held 14 bases outside the gene matches. This CDR3 region has 19 residues. CDR3 sequence reads: CASSLGSAATGALNTEAFF. In DNA form, the CDR3 reads TGCGCCAGCAGCTTGGGCTCAGCAGCAACAGGGGCCTTGAACACTGAAGCTTTCTTT.

V is TRBV9 and J is TRBJ1-2; D call uncertain. Between the trimmed V and J ends, which lost 4 bases and 7 bases, there was a span of 11 bases. Germline values: CDR1 SGDLS, CDR2 YYNGEE. The CDR3 spans 12 residues. CDR3 nucleotides: TGTGCCAGCAGCTCCACATTGTCTGGCTACACCTTC. It yields the protein CASSSTLSGYTF.

This chain connects TRBV30 to TRBJ1-5; D possibly corresponds to TRBD1 (5 bases). The germline V and J ends were trimmed by 0 bases and 5 bases, with 5 bases remaining between them. The CDR3 loop spans 12 amino acids. Germline CDR1 reads GTSNPN; CDR2 reads SVGIG (reference sequence). The CDR3 nucleotides read TGTGCCTGGAGTGTAGGGGATCAGCCCCAGCATTTT. Residues: CAWSVGDQPQHF.

The chain links TRBV7-6 to TRBJ2-2; the D is unclear. Germline V gene data show CDR1 as SGHVS and CDR2 as FNYEAQ. Trimming removed 3 bases from V and 1 base from J, with 15 bases in between. CDR3 length: 17 amino acids. CDR3 residues: CASSFSLAEQNTGELFF. The CDR3 DNA sequence: TGTGCCAGCAGCTTTAGCCTCGCGGAGCAGAACACCGGGGAGCTGTTTTTT.

The J gene is TRBJ2-3, the V gene TRBV28; D is possibly TRBD2 (6 bases). The CDR3 is made up of 17 amino acids. The germline V gene encodes CDR1 MDHEN and CDR2 SYDVKM. V dropped 5 bases and J dropped 2 bases, with 20 bases sitting between them. The DNA of the CDR3 is TGTGCCAGCAGTACCTCGGAAGGGAGGCCCACCACAGATACGCAGTATTTT. Protein sequence: CASSTSEGRPTTDTQYF.

The chain joins TRBV6-1 to TRBJ1-3, with TRBD1 matching 7 bases. The germline CDR1 and CDR2 sequences are MNHNS and SASEGT. The CDR3 sequence is 17 residues long. Trimming removed 0 bases from V and 2 bases from J; junction bases left unmatched: 7. CDR3 coding DNA: TGTGCCAGCAGTGAAGCGGGGCTCCAGGGGGCTGGAAACACCATATATTTT. It is translated as CASSEAGLQGAGNTIYF.

The DNA of the CDR3 is TGCAGCGTCGGCCGGAGGGTTTCTGAAAAACTGTTTTTT. As protein: CSVGRRVSEKLFF. The rearrangement links TRBV29-1 to TRBJ1-4; D gene unclear. Per germline, CDR1 SQVTM and CDR2 ANQGSEA. V was clipped by 6 bases and J by 7 bases, with 15 bases between them. This CDR3 is built from 13 residues.

The genes are TRBV30 and TRBJ2-7; 8 nucleotides match TRBD2. The CDR3 is made up of 15 amino acids. The V segment lost 0 bases and the J segment 3 bases; nucleotides outside the gene matches: 7. Germline CDR1 and CDR2: GTSNPN and SVGIG (reference sequence). The CDR3 nucleotides read TGTGCCTGGAGTGTTGCCCTAGCGGGTTACTACGAGCAGTACTTC. It codes for CAWSVALAGYYEQYF.